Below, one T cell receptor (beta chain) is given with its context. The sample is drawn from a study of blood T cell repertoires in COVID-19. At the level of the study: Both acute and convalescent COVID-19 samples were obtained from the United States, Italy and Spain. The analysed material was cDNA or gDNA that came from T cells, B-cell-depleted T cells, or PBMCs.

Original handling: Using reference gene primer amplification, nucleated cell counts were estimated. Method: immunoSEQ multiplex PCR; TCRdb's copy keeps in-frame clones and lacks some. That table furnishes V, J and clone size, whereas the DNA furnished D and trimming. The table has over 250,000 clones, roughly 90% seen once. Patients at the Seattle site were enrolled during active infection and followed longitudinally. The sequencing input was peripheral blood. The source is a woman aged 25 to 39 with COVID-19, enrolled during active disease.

The CDR3 bases are TGTGCCTGGAGTACAGGGCCTCAGCCCCAGCATTTT. This encodes CAWSTGPQPQHF. V gene TRBV30 combines with J gene TRBJ1-5, with a possible D match to TRBD1 (6 bases). CDR3 length equals 12 residues. CDR1 and CDR2 (germline): GTSNPN, SVGIG (reference sequence). V was trimmed by 2 bases and J by 6 bases, leaving 8 bases between them.